This T cell receptor (beta chain) emerged from a study of STAT3 mutations in large granular lymphocyte leukemia. The study's findings and limits: In T-cell large granular lymphocyte leukemia, about half of patients showed multiple immunodominant subclonotypes. TCR clonotype switching after therapy occurred in 6 of 18 patients. No sample exists from the first appearance of each clone.

Only in-frame clones appear in the TCRdb table, and some are missing; sequencing was by immunoSEQ multiplex PCR. The data contain 15,000 or so clones, 85% to 95% of them singletons. The CDR3 is 14 amino acids. V lost 3 bases to trimming and J lost 5 bases, with 13 bases between them. Germline V gene sequence: CDR1 KGHSH, CDR2 LQKENI. Of note for this clone: Its specificity is not known.

Source material: peripheral blood mononuclear cells. The sequence was collected from a woman in her forties or fifties with T-cell large granular lymphocyte leukemia. Some clones in this sample may be carry-over from other donors' samples. This chain uses TRBV18 with TRBJ2-5; D is unresolved. The CDR3 loop is CASSPRASGETQYF. DNA of the CDR3: TGTGCCAGCTCACCTCGGGCCTCTGGGGAGACCCAGTACTTC.